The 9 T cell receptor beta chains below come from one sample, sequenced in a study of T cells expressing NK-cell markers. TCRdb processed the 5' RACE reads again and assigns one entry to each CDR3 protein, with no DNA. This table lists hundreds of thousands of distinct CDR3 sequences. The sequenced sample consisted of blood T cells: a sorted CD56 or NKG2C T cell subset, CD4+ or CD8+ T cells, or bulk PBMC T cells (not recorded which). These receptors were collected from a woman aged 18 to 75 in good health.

CDR3 residues: CATSRDPGVRSTDTQYF. The rearrangement joins TRBV15 to TRBJ2-3; checking the TCRdb D call of TRBD1 is not possible without DNA. The CDR3 extends over 17 amino acids. Per the germline V gene, CDR1 is LNHNV and CDR2 is YYDKDF (reference sequence).

The CDR3 is CSARDHVFNYGYTF. The chain links TRBV20-1 to TRBJ1-2. Germline CDR1 DFQATT, CDR2 SNEGSKA (reference sequence). There are 14 residues in the CDR3.

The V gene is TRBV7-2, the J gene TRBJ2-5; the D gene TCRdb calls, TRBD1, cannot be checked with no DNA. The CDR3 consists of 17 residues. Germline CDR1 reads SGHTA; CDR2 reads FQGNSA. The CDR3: CASSLVPLDSNQETQYF.

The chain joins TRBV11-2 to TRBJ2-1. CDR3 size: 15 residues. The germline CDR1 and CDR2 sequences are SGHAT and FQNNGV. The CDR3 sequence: CASSSTTGPYNEQFF.

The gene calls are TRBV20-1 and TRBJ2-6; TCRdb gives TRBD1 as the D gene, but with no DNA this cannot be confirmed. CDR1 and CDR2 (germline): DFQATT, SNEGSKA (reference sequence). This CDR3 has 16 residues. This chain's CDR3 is CSARAWDRAGANVLTF.

CDR3: CASSSGTGTAQYF. J is TRBJ2-5 and V is TRBV6-6; the TCRdb D gene call, TRBD1, has no DNA to confirm it. Germline CDR1 reads MNHNY; CDR2 reads SVGAGI (reference sequence). The CDR3 is made up of 13 amino acids.

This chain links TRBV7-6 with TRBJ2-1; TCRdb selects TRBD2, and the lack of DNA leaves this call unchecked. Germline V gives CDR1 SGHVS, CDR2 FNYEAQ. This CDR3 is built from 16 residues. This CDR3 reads CASSLVLAGGFNEQFF.

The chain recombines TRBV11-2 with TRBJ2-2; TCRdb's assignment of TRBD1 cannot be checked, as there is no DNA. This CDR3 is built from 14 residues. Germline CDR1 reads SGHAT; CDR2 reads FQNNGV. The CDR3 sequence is CASTPPGSTGELFF.

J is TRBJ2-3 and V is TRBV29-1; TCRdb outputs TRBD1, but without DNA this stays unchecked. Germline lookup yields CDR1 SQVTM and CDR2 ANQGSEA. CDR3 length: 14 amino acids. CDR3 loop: CSVGGGRATDTQYF.